This T cell receptor (beta chain) was recorded in a study of blood T cells in healthy people across ages. Overall study results and limits: The lack of PBMC sorting stopped any conclusive naive versus antigen-experienced comparison.

Through a sample-barcoded 5' primer and a J-beta primer mix, a second PCR was run for about 7 to 12 cycles. Unique molecular identifiers of 12 random nucleotides labeled each cDNA. Each CDR3 protein is one row after TCRdb ran MiXCR on the 5' RACE reads. The profile shows about 290,000 distinct CDR3 sequences, around 30% of them singletons. This clonotype was recorded a few times. Its specificity is not known. The germline V gene encodes CDR1 DFQATT and CDR2 SNEGSKA (reference sequence). J was trimmed by 1 base and V by 1 base; bases with no gene match: 3. The CDR3 sequence is 15 residues long. V and J are TRBV20-1 and TRBJ2-3; 9 bases line up with TRBD2. The sample was blood. This sequence was found in a woman in her sixties or seventies in good health. CDR3 nucleotides: TGCAGTGCTAGAGGACTAGCGGAGGGCACAGATACGCAGTATTTT. It codes for CSARGLAEGTDTQYF.